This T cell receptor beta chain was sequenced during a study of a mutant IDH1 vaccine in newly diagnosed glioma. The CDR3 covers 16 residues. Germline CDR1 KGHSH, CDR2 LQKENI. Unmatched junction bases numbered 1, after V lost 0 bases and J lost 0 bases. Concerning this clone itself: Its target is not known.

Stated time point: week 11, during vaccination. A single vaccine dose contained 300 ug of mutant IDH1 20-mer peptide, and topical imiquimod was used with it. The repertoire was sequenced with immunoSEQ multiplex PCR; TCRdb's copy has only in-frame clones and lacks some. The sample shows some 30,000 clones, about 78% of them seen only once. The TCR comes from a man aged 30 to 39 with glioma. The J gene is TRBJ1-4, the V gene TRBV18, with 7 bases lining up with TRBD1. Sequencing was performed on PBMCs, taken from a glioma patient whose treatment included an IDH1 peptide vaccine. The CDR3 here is CASSPPGQSTNEKLFF. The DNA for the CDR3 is TGTGCCAGCTCACCACCGGGACAGTCAACTAATGAAAAACTGTTTTTT.